This record covers a single TCR beta chain. Germline CDR1 reads SGHRS; CDR2 reads YFSETQ. V dropped 3 bases and J dropped 9 bases, with 12 bases sitting between them. This CDR3 contains 12 residues. The data are from a study of T-cell reconstitution after alpha-beta-depleted transplantation in children. Unique molecular identifiers tagged the TCRbeta library. Each CDR3 protein gets one entry after TCRdb re-called the PCR reads with MiXCR. The profile covers about 230,000 distinct CDR3 sequences, with roughly 9% appearing a single time and over 5.5% taken by the ten largest. The rearrangement uses TRBV5-1 and TRBJ1-2; TRBD1 might be the D (6 bases). This specimen consisted of PBMCs from the stem cell graft donor, obtained from the stem cell graft. This TCR was recovered from a human donor who donated a stem cell graft to a child with acute lymphoblastic leukemia. The CDR3 coding sequence is TGCGCCAGCAGCTCCCAACAGGGAAGCTACACCTTC. As protein: CASSSQQGSYTF.